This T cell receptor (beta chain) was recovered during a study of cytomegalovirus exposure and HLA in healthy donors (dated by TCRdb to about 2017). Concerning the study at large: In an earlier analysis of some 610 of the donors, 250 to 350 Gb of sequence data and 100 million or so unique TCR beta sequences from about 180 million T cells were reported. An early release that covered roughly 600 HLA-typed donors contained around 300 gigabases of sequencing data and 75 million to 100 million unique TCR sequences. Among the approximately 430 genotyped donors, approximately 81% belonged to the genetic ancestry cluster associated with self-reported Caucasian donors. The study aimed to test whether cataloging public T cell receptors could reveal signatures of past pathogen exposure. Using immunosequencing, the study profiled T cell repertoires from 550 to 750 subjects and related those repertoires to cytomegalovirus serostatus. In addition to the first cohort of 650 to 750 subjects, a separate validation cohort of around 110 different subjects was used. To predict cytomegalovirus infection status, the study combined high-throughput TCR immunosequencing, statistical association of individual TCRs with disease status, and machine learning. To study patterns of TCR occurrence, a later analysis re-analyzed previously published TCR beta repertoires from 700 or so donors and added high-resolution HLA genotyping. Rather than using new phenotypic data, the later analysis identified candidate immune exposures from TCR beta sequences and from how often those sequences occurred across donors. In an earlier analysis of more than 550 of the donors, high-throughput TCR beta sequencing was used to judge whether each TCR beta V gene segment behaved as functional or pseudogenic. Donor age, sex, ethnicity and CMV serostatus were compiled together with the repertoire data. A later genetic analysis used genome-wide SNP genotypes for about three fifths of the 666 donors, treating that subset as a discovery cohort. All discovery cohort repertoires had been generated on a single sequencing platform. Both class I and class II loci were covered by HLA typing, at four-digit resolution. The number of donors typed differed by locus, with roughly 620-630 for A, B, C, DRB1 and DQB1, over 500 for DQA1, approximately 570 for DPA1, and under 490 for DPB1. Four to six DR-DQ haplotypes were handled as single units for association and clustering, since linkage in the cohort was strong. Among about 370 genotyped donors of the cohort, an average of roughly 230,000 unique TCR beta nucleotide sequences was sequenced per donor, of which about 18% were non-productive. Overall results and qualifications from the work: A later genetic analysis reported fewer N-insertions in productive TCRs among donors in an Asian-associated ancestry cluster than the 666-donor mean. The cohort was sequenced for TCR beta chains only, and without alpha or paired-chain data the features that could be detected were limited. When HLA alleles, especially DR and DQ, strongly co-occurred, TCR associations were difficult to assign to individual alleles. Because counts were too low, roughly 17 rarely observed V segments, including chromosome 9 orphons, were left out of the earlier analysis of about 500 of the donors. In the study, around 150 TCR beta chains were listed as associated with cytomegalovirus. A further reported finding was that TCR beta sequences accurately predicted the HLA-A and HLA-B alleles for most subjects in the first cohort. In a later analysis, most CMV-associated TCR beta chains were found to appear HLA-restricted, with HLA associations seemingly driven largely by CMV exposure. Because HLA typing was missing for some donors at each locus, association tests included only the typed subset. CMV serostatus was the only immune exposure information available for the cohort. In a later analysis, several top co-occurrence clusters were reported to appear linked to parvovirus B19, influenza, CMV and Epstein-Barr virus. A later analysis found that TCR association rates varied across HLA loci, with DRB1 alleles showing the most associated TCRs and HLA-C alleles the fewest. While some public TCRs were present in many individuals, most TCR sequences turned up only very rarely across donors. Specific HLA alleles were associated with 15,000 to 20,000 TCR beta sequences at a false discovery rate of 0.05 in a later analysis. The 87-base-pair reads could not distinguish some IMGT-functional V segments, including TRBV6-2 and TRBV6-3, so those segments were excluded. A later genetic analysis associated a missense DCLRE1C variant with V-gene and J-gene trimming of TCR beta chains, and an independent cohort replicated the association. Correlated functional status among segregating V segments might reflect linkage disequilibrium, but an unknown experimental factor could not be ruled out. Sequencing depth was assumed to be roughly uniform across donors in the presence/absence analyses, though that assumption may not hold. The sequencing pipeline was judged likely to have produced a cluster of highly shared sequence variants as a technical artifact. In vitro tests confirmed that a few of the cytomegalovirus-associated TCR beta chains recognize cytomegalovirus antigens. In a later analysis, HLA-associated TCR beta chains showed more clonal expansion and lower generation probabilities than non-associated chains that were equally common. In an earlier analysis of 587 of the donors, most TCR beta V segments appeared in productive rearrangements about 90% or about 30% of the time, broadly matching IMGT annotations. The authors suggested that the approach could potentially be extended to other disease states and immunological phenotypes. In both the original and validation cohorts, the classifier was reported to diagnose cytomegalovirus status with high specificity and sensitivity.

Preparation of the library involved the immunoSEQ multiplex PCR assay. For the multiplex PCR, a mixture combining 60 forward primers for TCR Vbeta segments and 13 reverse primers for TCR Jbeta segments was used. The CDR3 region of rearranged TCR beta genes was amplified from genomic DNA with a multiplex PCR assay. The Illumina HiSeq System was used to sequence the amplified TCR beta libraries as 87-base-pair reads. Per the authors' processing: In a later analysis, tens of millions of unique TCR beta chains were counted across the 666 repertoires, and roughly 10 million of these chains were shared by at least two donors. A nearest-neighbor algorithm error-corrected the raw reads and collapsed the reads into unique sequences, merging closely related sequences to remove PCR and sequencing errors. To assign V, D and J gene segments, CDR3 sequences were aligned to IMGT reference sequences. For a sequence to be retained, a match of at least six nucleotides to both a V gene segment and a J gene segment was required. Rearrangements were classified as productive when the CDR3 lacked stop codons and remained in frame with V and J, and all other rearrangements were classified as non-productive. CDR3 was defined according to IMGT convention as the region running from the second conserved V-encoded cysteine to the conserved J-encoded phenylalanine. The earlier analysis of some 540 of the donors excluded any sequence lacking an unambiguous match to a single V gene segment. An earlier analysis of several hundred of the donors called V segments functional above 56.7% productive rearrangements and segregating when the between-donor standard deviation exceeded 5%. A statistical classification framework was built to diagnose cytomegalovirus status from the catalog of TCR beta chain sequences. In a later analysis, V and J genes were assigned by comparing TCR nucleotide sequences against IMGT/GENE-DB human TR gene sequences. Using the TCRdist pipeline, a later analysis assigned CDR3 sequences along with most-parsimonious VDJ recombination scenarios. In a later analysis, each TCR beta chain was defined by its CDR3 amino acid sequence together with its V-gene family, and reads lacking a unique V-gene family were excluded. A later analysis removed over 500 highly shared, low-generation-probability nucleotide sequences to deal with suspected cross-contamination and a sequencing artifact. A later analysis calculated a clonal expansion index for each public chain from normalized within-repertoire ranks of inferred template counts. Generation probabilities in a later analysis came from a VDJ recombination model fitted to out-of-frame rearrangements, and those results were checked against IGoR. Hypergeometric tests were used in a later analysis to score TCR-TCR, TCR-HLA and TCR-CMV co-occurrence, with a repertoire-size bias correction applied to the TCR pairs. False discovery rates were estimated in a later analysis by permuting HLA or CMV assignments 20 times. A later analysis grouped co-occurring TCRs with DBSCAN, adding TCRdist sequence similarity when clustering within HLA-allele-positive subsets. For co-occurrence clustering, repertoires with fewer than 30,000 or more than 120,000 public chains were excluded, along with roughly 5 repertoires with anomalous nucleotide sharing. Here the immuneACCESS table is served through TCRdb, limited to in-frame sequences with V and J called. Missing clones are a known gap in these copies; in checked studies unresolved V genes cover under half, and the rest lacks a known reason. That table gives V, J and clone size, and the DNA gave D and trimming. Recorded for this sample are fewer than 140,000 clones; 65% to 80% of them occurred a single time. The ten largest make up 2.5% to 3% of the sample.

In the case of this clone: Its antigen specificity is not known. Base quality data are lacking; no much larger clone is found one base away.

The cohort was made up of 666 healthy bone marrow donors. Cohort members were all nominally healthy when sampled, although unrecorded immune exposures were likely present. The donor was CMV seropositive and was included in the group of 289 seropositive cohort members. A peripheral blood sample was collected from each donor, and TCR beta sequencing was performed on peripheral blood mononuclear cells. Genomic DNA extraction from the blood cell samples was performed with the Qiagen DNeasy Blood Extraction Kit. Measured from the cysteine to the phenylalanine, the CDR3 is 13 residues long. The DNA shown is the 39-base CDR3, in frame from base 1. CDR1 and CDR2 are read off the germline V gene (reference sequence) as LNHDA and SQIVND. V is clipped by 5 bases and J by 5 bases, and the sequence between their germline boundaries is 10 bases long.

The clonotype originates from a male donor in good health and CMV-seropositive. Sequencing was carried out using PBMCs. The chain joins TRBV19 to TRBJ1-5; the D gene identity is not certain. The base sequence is TGTGCCAGTAGTCGGGTCCGGGATCAGCCCCAGCATTTT. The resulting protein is CASSRVRDQPQHF.